Each of the 17 T cell receptor beta chains below was sequenced from the same sample in a study of blood T cell repertoires in COVID-19. Clones were read by immunoSEQ multiplex PCR, and TCRdb kept only the in-frame ones, dropping some. The data hold under 50,000 clones, with under 90% observed a single time. The sequencing sample was made of peripheral blood. Every receptor here comes from a woman in her 70s with acute or convalescent COVID-19.

The chain carries TRBV6-5 and TRBJ1-1; no clear D gene. The V and J ends lost 6 bases and 10 bases respectively, with 18 bases between them. The CDR3 spans 13 residues. The germline V gene has CDR1 MNHEY and CDR2 SVGAGI. The CDR3 DNA reads as TGTGCCAGCAGAGATCGAACGGGTCTCGGAGCTTTCTTT. Translated: CASRDRTGLGAFF.

The chain recombines TRBV7-6 with TRBJ2-1; 9 bases match TRBD1. Germline values: CDR1 SGHVS, CDR2 FNYEAQ. After removal of 5 bases from V and 3 bases from J, the junction contained 8 bases not matched to a gene. This CDR3 has 16 amino acids. The chain's CDR3 is CASSPLGQGRYNEQFF. The DNA for the CDR3 is TGTGCCAGCAGCCCTTTGGGACAGGGCCGCTACAATGAGCAGTTCTTC.

The V call is TRBV7-2, the J call TRBJ2-7; 11 bases agree with TRBD2. CDR1 is SGHTA, CDR2 FQGNSA, per germline. The V segment lost 0 bases and the J segment 5 bases; nucleotides outside the gene matches: 9. The length of the CDR3 is 17 residues. CDR3 sequence (DNA): TGTGCCAGCAGCTTAGCGTTTTTAGCGGGAGGGCGGGACGAGCAGTACTTC. It specifies CASSLAFLAGGRDEQYF.

This sequence joins TRBV14 and TRBJ2-7, with 8 bases fitting TRBD1. The J segment lost 4 bases and the V segment lost 1 base, leaving 6 bases of the junction unmatched. Germline loops: CDR1 SGHDN, CDR2 FVKESK. The CDR3 contains 15 residues. CDR3 sequence (DNA): TGTGCCAGCAGCCAAGTTGGAGGACAGGGATACGAGCAGTACTTC. Its translation: CASSQVGGQGYEQYF.

The V call is TRBV28, the J call TRBJ2-3; TRBD1 is a possible D gene (8 bases). The CDR3 covers 15 residues. Trimming cost V 11 bases and J 2 bases, with 20 bases left between them. Germline V gene lookup returns CDR1 MDHEN and CDR2 SYDVKM. CDR3 nucleotides: TGTGCCCTTGGACAGGGAGGGGGAAACACAGATACGCAGTATTTT. Protein: CALGQGGGNTDTQYF.

The chain has TRBV6-2 or TRBV6-3 and TRBJ1-3; TRBD1 matches at 8 bases. V lost 2 bases to trimming and J lost 0 bases; unmatched junction nucleotides: 6. CDR1 and CDR2 (germline): MNHEY, SVGEGT. The CDR3 covers 17 residues. CDR3 protein: CASSYGTGRRSGNTIYF. CDR3 in DNA: TGTGCCAGCAGTTACGGGACAGGACGACGCTCTGGAAACACCATATATTTT.

The chain is built from TRBV6-4 and TRBJ2-2; TRBD2 agrees at 7 bases. CDR1 and CDR2 from the germline V gene are MRHNA and SNTAGT. Trimming cost V 2 bases and J 6 bases; bases outside gene matches: 3. The CDR3 contains 14 residues. CDR3 protein: CASSDGRAPGELFF. The CDR3 DNA follows: TGTGCCAGCAGTGACGGGAGGGCCCCCGGGGAGCTGTTTTTT.

This clone came up a few times. The chain employs TRBV30 and TRBJ1-6; a weak D match, TRBD1 (6 bases). This CDR3 region has 15 residues. Germline loops: CDR1 GTSNPN, CDR2 SVGIG (reference sequence). V was clipped by 1 base and J by 4 bases, with 11 bases between them. CDR3 DNA sequence: TGTGCCTGGAGTGCGAACGGACAGTATAATTCACCCCTCCACTTT. Its translation is CAWSANGQYNSPLHF.

The chain links TRBV19 to TRBJ2-6; TRBD2 aligns across 11 bases. Germline assignment: CDR1 LNHDA and CDR2 SQIVND (reference sequence). With 10 bases clipped from V and 0 bases from J, the junction kept 11 bases outside the gene matches. This CDR3 is built from 18 residues. CDR3: CATGLAGTRYSGANVLTF. As DNA, the CDR3 is TGTGCCACCGGACTAGCGGGCACCCGATACTCTGGGGCCAACGTCCTGACTTTC.

This clone has a handful of counts. This chain connects TRBV28 to TRBJ1-3; possible D gene TRBD1, 5 bases. The CDR3 consists of 15 residues. Germline V gene sequence: CDR1 MDHEN, CDR2 SYDVKM. The V end was cut by 10 bases, the J end by 0 bases, with 16 bases between. The CDR3 loop is CATIGGGNSGNTIYF. The CDR3 bases are TGTGCCACGATCGGGGGAGGGAACTCTGGAAACACCATATATTTT.

The CDR3: CASSEGRGNEKLFF. CDR3 coding DNA: TGTGCCAGCAGTGAAGGCCGGGGTAATGAAAAACTGTTTTTT. V and J are TRBV2 and TRBJ1-4; D gene unclear. V was pared by 1 base and J by 4 bases, with 7 bases between. Per the germline V gene, CDR1 is SNHLY and CDR2 is FYNNEI. The CDR3 is made up of 14 amino acids.

This chain connects TRBV15 to TRBJ2-3; tentatively, D is TRBD1 (6 bases). Germline V CDR1 and CDR2: LNHNV, YYDKDF (reference sequence). The CDR3 covers 13 residues. With 1 base removed from V and 8 bases from J, the gap between germline ends came to 10 bases. The CDR3 region has the DNA TGTGCCACCAGCAGAGGGGGGCAGAGTACGCAGTATTTT. It is translated as CATSRGGQSTQYF. The full variable domain, rest sourced from reference TRBV15 and TRBJ2-3, is DAMVIQNPRYQVTQFGKPVTLSCSQTLNHNVMYWYQQKSSQAPKLLFHYYDKDFNNEADTPDNFQSRRPNTSFCFLDIRSPGLGDTAMYLCATSRGGQSTQYFGPGTRLTVL.

The chain uses TRBV9 and TRBJ1-6, with D possibly matching TRBD1 (5 bases). The germline CDR1 and CDR2 sequences are SGDLS and YYNGEE. The CDR3 totals 14 residues. V dropped 4 bases and J dropped 8 bases, with 13 bases sitting between them. The CDR3 sequence: CASSPSQGYSPLHF. The CDR3, as DNA: TGTGCCAGCAGCCCCTCTCAGGGATATTCACCCCTCCACTTT.

The gene calls are TRBV27 and TRBJ1-3; D gene uncertain. Trimming took 2 bases from V and 0 from J, leaving 23 bases between them. Germline assignment: CDR1 MNHEY and CDR2 SMNVEV (reference sequence). The CDR3 sequence is 20 residues long. CDR3 DNA: TGTGCCAGCAGTTTACGGGGAACGGGAGCTGAATGGAGCTCTGGAAACACCATATATTTT. Translated, it gives CASSLRGTGAEWSSGNTIYF.

V gene TRBV10-3 combines with J gene TRBJ2-3, with 9 bases that match TRBD1. Trimming at V came to 4 bases and at J to 2 bases, leaving 4 bases not matched to a gene. Germline CDR1 and CDR2: ENHRY and SYGVKD. This CDR3 has 15 amino acids. The CDR3 sequence is CAISGDRDITDTQYF. CDR3 nucleotide sequence: TGTGCCATCAGTGGGGACAGGGATATCACAGATACGCAGTATTTT.

This sequence joins TRBV5-1 and TRBJ2-1; TRBD2 agrees at 11 bases. CDR1 SGHRS and CDR2 YFSETQ come from the germline V gene. There are 17 residues in the CDR3. V dropped 3 bases and J dropped 7; count of bases not matched to a gene: 12. CDR3 sequence (DNA): TGCGCCAGCAGCTCCGATACTAGCGGGAGATTCGGGAATGAGCAGTTCTTC. The encoded protein is CASSSDTSGRFGNEQFF.

The rearrangement links TRBV28 to TRBJ2-3; 9 bases are a match to TRBD2. The CDR3 runs 17 residues. Looked up from germline, CDR1 is MDHEN and CDR2 is SYDVKM. Unmatched junction bases numbered 11, after V lost 5 bases and J lost 2 bases. CDR3 DNA: TGTGCCAGCAGTCCAAGGCCGACTAGCGGAACCACAGATACGCAGTATTTT. It yields the protein CASSPRPTSGTTDTQYF. Variable domain in full (rest from reference TRBV28 and TRBJ2-3): DVKVTQSSRYLVKRTGEKVFLECVQDMDHENMFWYRQDPGLGLRLIYFSYDVKMKEKGDIPEGYSVSREKKERFSLILESASTNQTSMYLCASSPRPTSGTTDTQYFGPGTRLTVL.